This TCR beta chain was retrieved from a study of blood T cell repertoires in COVID-19. Study-level background: Samples representing acute and convalescent COVID-19 were sourced from the United States, Italy and Spain.

The V gene lost 0 bases and the J gene lost 5 bases, with 14 bases spanning the gap. Germline V gene data show CDR1 as SGHDT and CDR2 as YYEEEE. There are 16 residues in the CDR3. Per the original methods: Amplifying reference gene primers gave estimates of nucleated cell counts. Measured with immunoSEQ multiplex PCR; TCRdb has only the in-frame clones, and not every one. D and trimming were read from the DNA, whereas the V and J calls and clone size are those reported in that table. The data show 250,000 to 400,000 clones, with about 91% seen just once and 1.6% held by the top ten. The chain couples TRBV5-6 to TRBJ2-2; D possibly corresponds to TRBD1 (5 bases). This receptor was taken from a woman in her 30s with COVID-19, enrolled during active disease. What was sequenced was peripheral blood. CDR3 region: CASSLVFRQITGELFF. DNA for the CDR3: TGTGCCAGCAGCTTGGTATTTCGACAGATAACCGGGGAGCTGTTTTTT.